This T cell receptor beta chain is from a study of blood T cell repertoires in COVID-19. Study-level information: The United States, Italy and Spain provided the acute and convalescent COVID-19 samples. Sample material is recorded as cDNA or gDNA derived from T cells, B-cell-depleted T cells, or PBMCs.

This CDR3 contains 15 residues. Germline CDR1 is SGHRS and CDR2 is YFSETQ. Trimming took off 0 bases at V and 5 bases at J, with 13 bases between the two ends. In this sample, this clone turned up once. Authors' methods: From reference gene primer amplification, estimates of nucleated cell counts were derived. The table came from immunoSEQ multiplex PCR; TCRdb's copy has only in-frame clones and leaves some out. That table furnishes V, J and clone size, whereas the DNA furnished D and trimming. The data show roughly 36,000 clones, approximately 94% seen once. The source of this sequence is a human donor with active COVID-19. The donor label of this sample is uncertain. This chain joins TRBV5-1 and TRBJ2-3; D is unresolved. The sequenced material came from peripheral blood. CDR3 amino acids: CASSLDGVVGDTQYF. The CDR3 DNA is TGCGCCAGCAGCTTGGATGGAGTCGTAGGAGATACGCAGTATTTT.